This T cell receptor (beta chain) was obtained from a study of cytomegalovirus exposure and HLA in healthy donors. The primer mix had 60 Vbeta and 13 Jbeta primers. Measured with immunoSEQ multiplex PCR; TCRdb has only the in-frame clones, and not every one. The sample consists of 160,000 or so clones, less than 80% of them appearing once. Germline CDR1 reads GTSNPN; CDR2 reads SVGIG (reference sequence). V lost 6 bases and J 3 bases, leaving 14 bases between the germline ends. The CDR3 covers 13 residues. This TCR was sampled from a man aged 35-49 years in good health and CMV-seronegative. This sequence joins TRBV30 and TRBJ1-1; tentative D call: TRBD1 (5 bases). The sequenced material came from PBMCs. Written as DNA, the CDR3 is TGTGCCTGCCCTGCGGGGGTCGACACTGAAGCTTTCTTT. Translation: CACPAGVDTEAFF. Combining the CDR3 with reference TRBV30 and TRBJ1-1 gives the whole variable domain SQTIHQWPATLVQPVGSPLSLECTVEGTSNPNLYWYRQAAGRGLQLLFYSVGIGQISSEVPQNLSASRPQDRQFILSSKKLLLSDSGFYLCACPAGVDTEAFFGQGTRLTVV.